This T cell receptor beta chain appears in the sequencing data of a study of identical twins. V was trimmed by 2 bases and J by 7 bases, leaving 14 bases between them. The CDR3 is 14 residues long. Study observations and caveats: Out-of-frame alpha sequences shared by twins showed excess low generation probability.

TCRdb reprocessed the 5' RACE reads via MiXCR and lists one record per CDR3 protein. The sample holds about 470,000 distinct CDR3 sequences, roughly 26% seen once. This clonotype has a handful of counts. Its antigen is not identified. These data were also reused for a study on T cells expressing NK-cell markers. That report adds: The study found these clonotypes also leading the CD3+CD56-NKG2C+ fraction in a few donors.

Sequenced sample: CD4+ T cells sorted from blood. This TCR derives from a young woman in good health. The gene calls are TRBV12-3 or TRBV12-4 and TRBJ2-5, with D possibly TRBD1 on 5 matching bases. The CDR3 loop reads CASSLSRDPGTQYF. CDR3 nucleotide sequence: TGTGCCAGCAGTTTATCCAGGGATCCCGGGACCCAGTACTTC.